This T cell receptor (beta chain) appears in the sequencing data of a study of memory CD4+ T cells and cytomegalovirus serostatus. Across the study: Healthy Belgian adult donors included nine or ten CMV-positive and more than 20 CMV-negative people. Overall study results and limits: Each of roughly 65 CMV-associated TCRbeta sequences occurred in one to five individuals. Suggested: most of the CMV-linked TCR signature lies in CD4+ memory cells.

V lost 5 bases and J 4 bases, leaving 14 bases between the germline ends. CDR1 is GTSNPN, CDR2 SVGIG, per germline (reference sequence). The CDR3 runs 13 residues. The sort gate was single viable CD3+CD4+CD8-CD45RO+ cells for memory CD4+ T cells. Donors' CMV status reflects serum IgG against pp150, pp28, p38, p52. Clones were read by immunoSEQ multiplex PCR, and TCRdb kept only the in-frame ones, dropping some. The sample yields 50,000 to 60,000 clones, about 79% seen once. Details on this clone: What it binds is unknown.

Sequenced: memory CD4+ T cells from blood. The sequence derives from an adult in good health and CMV-seronegative. This chain links TRBV30 with TRBJ1-2, with no clear D. The CDR3 nucleotides are TGTGCCTGGGACAAGGAATTGGGCTATGGCTACACCTTC. Translation: CAWDKELGYGYTF.